This entry lists 6 T cell receptor beta chains sequenced from one sample in a study of T cell responses to AZD1222 COVID-19 vaccine. Assay: immunoSEQ multiplex PCR; the TCRdb copy retains only in-frame clones and omits some. This sample has 65,000 to 85,000 clones; 85% to 95% occur once, and the top ten carry about 5.2%. The material sequenced was peripheral blood, taken on day 0 of AZD1222 vaccination. The origin of the receptors is an adult in good health.

J is TRBJ2-5 and V is TRBV3-1 (or the pseudogene TRBV3-2); D tentatively reads TRBD1 or TRBD2 (5 bases each). Germline CDR1 LGHDT, CDR2 YNNKEL (reference sequence). This CDR3 spans 16 amino acids. Trimming stripped 3 bases from V and 5 bases from J, with 19 bases between. The DNA for the CDR3 is TGTGCCAGCAGCCAGGTCACCGGGACGCTCGGGGAGACCCAGTACTTC. This codes for CASSQVTGTLGETQYF.

The chain couples TRBV28 to TRBJ1-2; 8 bases align to TRBD1. The CDR3 covers 13 residues. The V and J ends lost 10 bases and 6 bases, in that order; junction bases with no gene match: 10. Looked up from germline, CDR1 is MDHEN and CDR2 is SYDVKM. The CDR3 reads CAIKRTGLDGYTF. CDR3 sequence (DNA): TGTGCCATCAAGCGGACAGGGCTGGATGGCTACACCTTC.

CDR3 sequence: CASSYSQGRGNTGELFF. In nucleotides, the CDR3 is TGTGCCAGCAGTTATTCGCAAGGCAGGGGAAACACCGGGGAGCTGTTTTTT. The chain combines TRBV6-2 or TRBV6-3 with TRBJ2-2; D perhaps matches TRBD1 (6 bases). Trimming shortened V by 3 bases and J by 2 bases, and 16 bases separated the two germline ends. The CDR3 extends over 17 amino acids. From germline, CDR1 is MNHEY and CDR2 SVGEGT.

The rearrangement uses TRBV10-3 and TRBJ1-2; 8 nucleotides agree with TRBD1. Germline CDR1 and CDR2: ENHRY and SYGVKD. This CDR3 has 14 residues. After removal of 2 bases from V and 2 bases from J, the junction contained 1 base not matched to a gene. CDR3 loop: CAISEPGGNYGYTF. Written as DNA, the CDR3 is TGTGCCATCAGTGAGCCAGGGGGCAACTATGGCTACACCTTC.

The V and J genes are TRBV30 and TRBJ1-2, with 9 bases matching TRBD1. The germline V gene has CDR1 GTSNPN and CDR2 SVGIG (reference sequence). After removal of 0 bases from V and 8 bases from J, the junction contained 4 bases not matched to a gene. The CDR3 runs to 13 residues. The CDR3 DNA is TGTGCCTGGAGTGTACGACAGGGGGAAGGCTACACCTTC. Its protein is CAWSVRQGEGYTF.

The V call is TRBV4-3, the J call TRBJ2-1; D may be TRBD1 (6 bases). Germline V CDR1 and CDR2: LGHNA, YSLEER. V lost 0 bases, J lost 5 bases, and 11 bases lay in between. The CDR3 length is 15 residues. The CDR3 nucleotides are TGCGCCAGCAGCCAAGAGCAGGGGTTCAACAATGAGCAGTTCTTC. It is translated as CASSQEQGFNNEQFF.